The 30 T cell receptor beta chains listed next were all sequenced from one sample in a study of Ad26.COV2.S vaccination and SARS-CoV-2 variants. Specified treatment: roughly 20 received Ad26.COV2.S at low or high dose, single or two shots; roughly 5 received placebo; per-sample allocation not given. Sampling occurred on day 63 after the first vaccine or placebo injection. The method was immunoSEQ multiplex PCR; TCRdb's version includes in-frame clones alone and lacks a portion of them. In the table there are 330,000 or so clones, 90% of which are singletons. Sequenced material: peripheral blood, taken in a trial of Ad26.COV2.S vaccine versus placebo. The receptor source for this set is a person between 18 and 59 years old who received the Ad26.COV2.S COVID-19 vaccine or a placebo.

The V and J genes are TRBV6-5 and TRBJ2-3; D is ambiguous. Germline-derived CDR1 and CDR2 are MNHEY and SVGAGI. V gave up 4 bases and J gave up 4 bases, with 9 bases separating them. The CDR3 extends over 13 amino acids. The CDR3 reads CASSSVRPDTQYF. CDR3 in DNA: TGTGCCAGCAGTTCTGTTAGGCCAGATACGCAGTATTTT.

V usage is TRBV15 and J usage is TRBJ2-3; D is ambiguous. Germline V gene data show CDR1 as LNHNV and CDR2 as YYDKDF (reference sequence). Trimming removed 1 base at V and 2 bases at J, with 13 bases between. This CDR3 spans 16 amino acids. CDR3: CATSRVDRHFTDTQYF. CDR3 coding DNA: TGTGCCACCAGCAGAGTGGACCGCCATTTCACAGATACGCAGTATTTT.

CDR3 bases: TGCAGCGTTGTAAAGAATCGGGACAGGGAGAACACTGAAGCTTTCTTT. It translates to CSVVKNRDRENTEAFF. This chain uses TRBV29-1 with TRBJ1-1; 9 nucleotides align to TRBD1. The germline CDR1 and CDR2 sequences are SQVTM and ANQGSEA. CDR3 size: 16 residues. The junction had 10 bases not matched to a gene; V was cut back by 4 bases and J by 1 base. Variable domain in full (rest from reference TRBV29-1 and TRBJ1-1): SAVISQKPSRDICQRGTSLTIQCQVDSQVTMMFWYRQQPGQSLTLIATANQGSEATYESGFVIDKFPISRPNLTFSTLTVSNMSPEDSSIYLCSVVKNRDRENTEAFFGQGTRLTVV.

The gene calls are TRBV29-1 and TRBJ2-1; 12 nucleotides match TRBD2. V lost 7 bases, J lost 8 bases, and 6 bases stayed unmatched. Germline CDR1 SQVTM, CDR2 ANQGSEA. The CDR3 consists of 13 residues. The CDR3, as DNA: TGCAGCGCTGGGTGGACTAGCGGGGATGAGCAGTTCTTC. It is translated as CSAGWTSGDEQFF.

This rearrangement joins TRBV10-3 to TRBJ2-1; the D call may be TRBD1 or TRBD2 (5 bases each). Germline CDR1 and CDR2: ENHRY and SYGVKD. V lost 7 bases and J 7 bases, leaving 17 bases between the germline ends. The CDR3 has 14 residues. The CDR3 here is CAITQGGGENEQFF. CDR3 sequence (DNA): TGTGCCATCACCCAAGGTGGGGGAGAAAATGAGCAGTTCTTC.

J is TRBJ2-2 and V is TRBV4-1; possibly TRBD1 or TRBD2 for D (5 bases each). V lost 0 bases, J lost 5 bases, and 22 bases lay in between. Germline V gene lookup returns CDR1 MGHRA and CDR2 YSYEKL. The CDR3 has 19 residues. CDR3 bases: TGCGCCAGCAGCCAAGATCTTCCGGGGACCGTGGGTTTGACCGGGGAGCTGTTTTTT. Encoded protein: CASSQDLPGTVGLTGELFF.

V gene TRBV19 combines with J gene TRBJ2-7; D is unresolved. The CDR3 totals 13 residues. Trimming took off 4 bases at V and 6 bases at J, with 13 bases between the two ends. Germline CDR1 LNHDA, CDR2 SQIVND (reference sequence). CDR3 in DNA: TGTGCCAGTAGTACCCACGAAAGTTCCGAGCAGTACGTC. Translating it yields CASSTHESSEQYV.

The chain joins TRBV11-2 to TRBJ1-2; D call uncertain. Looked up from germline, CDR1 is SGHAT and CDR2 is FQNNGV. Trimming stripped 3 bases from V and 9 bases from J, with 11 bases between. The CDR3 runs to 12 residues. This CDR3 is CASSLDTARYTF. DNA for the CDR3: TGTGCCAGCAGCTTGGATACGGCCCGCTACACCTTC.

The chain couples TRBV3-1 (or the pseudogene TRBV3-2) to TRBJ2-1; D perhaps matches TRBD2 (7 bases). CDR1 is LGHDT, CDR2 YNNKEL, per germline (reference sequence). V was shortened by 3 bases and J by 4 bases, with 25 bases between the two germline ends. The CDR3 covers 19 residues. The CDR3 DNA is TGTGCCAGCAGCCACCGATTCGGGGTAGTCGGGGGGACATACAATGAGCAGTTCTTC. This translates into CASSHRFGVVGGTYNEQFF.

The genes are TRBV11-2 and TRBJ1-1, with D unresolved. Germline-derived CDR1 and CDR2 are SGHAT and FQNNGV. V was clipped by 7 bases and J by 2 bases, with 26 bases between them. The CDR3 loop spans 18 amino acids. CDR3: CASIPSSFRVGRNTEAFF. CDR3 nucleotides: TGTGCCAGCATCCCCAGCTCTTTCCGTGTAGGGAGAAACACTGAAGCTTTCTTT.

The V call is TRBV7-2, the J call TRBJ2-2; 10 nucleotides align to TRBD2. Trimming took 2 bases from V and 5 from J; bases not matched to a gene: 8. The CDR3 runs to 17 residues. Looked up from germline, CDR1 is SGHTA and CDR2 is FQGNSA. CDR3 residues: CASSLPPSGGETGELFF. The DNA for the CDR3 is TGTGCCAGCAGCTTACCCCCCAGCGGGGGGGAAACCGGGGAGCTGTTTTTT.

The genes are TRBV28 and TRBJ2-1; D gene uncertain. This CDR3 contains 11 residues. V was shortened by 6 bases and J by 9 bases, with 9 bases between the two germline ends. Germline values: CDR1 MDHEN, CDR2 SYDVKM. The CDR3 loop reads CASSLRIEQFF. CDR3 coding DNA: TGTGCCAGCAGCCTCCGGATTGAGCAGTTCTTC.

The chain recombines TRBV29-1 with TRBJ1-2; D might be TRBD1 (5 bases). Germline CDR1 is SQVTM and CDR2 is ANQGSEA. Trimming removed 7 bases at V and 6 bases at J, with 12 bases between. The length of the CDR3 is 11 residues. CDR3 region: CSAAGHHGYTF. CDR3 DNA: TGCAGCGCCGCCGGACACCATGGCTACACCTTC.

The chain recombines TRBV19 with TRBJ1-5; D not resolved. The germline V gene encodes CDR1 LNHDA and CDR2 SQIVND (reference sequence). This CDR3 is built from 13 residues. The V end lost 7 bases, the J end lost 8 bases, and 15 bases lay between the germline ends. The CDR3 here is CASTLDGLKPQHF. In DNA form, the CDR3 reads TGTGCCAGTACTCTGGACGGGCTAAAGCCCCAGCATTTT.

The chain has TRBV5-1 and TRBJ2-1; tentative D call: TRBD1 (5 bases). V was pared by 0 bases and J by 3 bases, with 13 bases between. There are 16 residues in the CDR3. Looked up from germline, CDR1 is SGHRS and CDR2 is YFSETQ. The CDR3 is CASSLESRGSYNEQFF. The CDR3 DNA reads as TGCGCCAGCAGCTTGGAGTCAAGGGGAAGCTACAATGAGCAGTTCTTC.

The V gene is TRBV11-2, the J gene TRBJ1-3; D is undetermined. The germline V gene has CDR1 SGHAT and CDR2 FQNNGV. V dropped 0 bases and J dropped 7 bases, with 10 bases sitting between them. The CDR3 spans 14 residues. CDR3 amino acids: CASSLDMVRNTIYF. The CDR3 nucleotides read TGTGCCAGCAGCTTAGATATGGTTAGGAACACCATATATTTT.

The genes are TRBV4-2 and TRBJ2-2; no definite D call. The CDR3 spans 16 residues. V dropped 0 bases and J dropped 0 bases, with 8 bases sitting between them. Germline lookup yields CDR1 LGHNA and CDR2 YNFKEQ. In nucleotides, the CDR3 is TGTGCCAGCAGCCAAGATGTAGGCACGAACACCGGGGAGCTGTTTTTT. It is translated as CASSQDVGTNTGELFF.

This chain links TRBV6-2 or TRBV6-3 with TRBJ2-1; 7 bases match TRBD2. J was trimmed by 9 bases and V by 4 bases; bases with no gene match: 9. The CDR3 has 14 residues. The V gene's germline CDR1 is MNHEY and CDR2 SVGEGT. CDR3 amino acids: CASSWGGPVSEQFF. CDR3 nucleotide sequence: TGTGCCAGCAGTTGGGGGGGACCAGTGAGTGAGCAGTTCTTC.

The rearrangement links TRBV5-6 to TRBJ1-1; D not resolved. The CDR3 extends over 13 amino acids. The ends were cut back, 5 bases at V and 1 base at J, with 9 bases in the middle. CDR1 is SGHDT and CDR2 is YYEEEE in the germline V gene. For the CDR3, the DNA is TGTGCCAGCAGTTGGACGTCGAACACTGAAGCTTTCTTT. It encodes CASSWTSNTEAFF.

The genes are TRBV29-1 and TRBJ1-1; no clear D gene. Germline-derived CDR1 and CDR2 are SQVTM and ANQGSEA. The CDR3 is 11 amino acids. The V end was cut by 6 bases, the J end by 7 bases, with 12 bases between. The CDR3 sequence: CSVGGPDEAFF. CDR3 nucleotides: TGCAGCGTGGGCGGGCCTGATGAAGCTTTCTTT. Complete variable domain (other parts from reference TRBV29-1 and TRBJ1-1): SAVISQKPSRDICQRGTSLTIQCQVDSQVTMMFWYRQQPGQSLTLIATANQGSEATYESGFVIDKFPISRPNLTFSTLTVSNMSPEDSSIYLCSVGGPDEAFFGQGTRLTVV.

The chain recombines TRBV28 with TRBJ2-1, with D unclear. V lost 2 bases and J 10 bases, leaving 15 bases between the germline ends. Germline lookup yields CDR1 MDHEN and CDR2 SYDVKM. The CDR3 runs 14 residues. The CDR3 reads CASSLAPPVGEQFF. The DNA of the CDR3 is TGTGCCAGCAGTTTAGCCCCCCCGGTCGGGGAGCAGTTCTTC.

The chain combines TRBV5-1 with TRBJ2-2, with D possibly matching TRBD1 (6 bases). V lost 4 bases and J lost 4, with 14 bases in between. The CDR3 is 15 amino acids. From germline, CDR1 is SGHRS and CDR2 YFSETQ. DNA for the CDR3: TGCGCCAGCAGCCCGAATGGGGGCCCCACCGGGGAGCTGTTTTTT. This encodes CASSPNGGPTGELFF.

This chain connects TRBV5-1 to TRBJ1-3; possibly TRBD1 for D (6 bases). Per the germline V gene, CDR1 is SGHRS and CDR2 is YFSETQ. Trimming stripped 1 base from V and 8 bases from J, with 19 bases between. The CDR3 runs to 16 residues. The CDR3 nucleotides are TGCGCCAGCAGCTTGCAGGGGTCTTTCGGAGGAGACACCATATATTTT. Translation gives CASSLQGSFGGDTIYF.

The chain links TRBV19 to TRBJ2-7; D ambiguous. This CDR3 comprises 14 residues. Deletions cut 5 bases from V and 3 bases from J, with 14 bases between. CDR1 is LNHDA and CDR2 is SQIVND in the germline V gene (reference sequence). In nucleotides, the CDR3 is TGTGCCAGTAGTCCGGGCTTGATGGGCTACGAGCAGTACGTC. Translating it yields CASSPGLMGYEQYV.

The J gene is TRBJ1-1, the V gene TRBV3-1 (or the pseudogene TRBV3-2); D call uncertain. Germline values: CDR1 LGHDT, CDR2 YNNKEL (reference sequence). This CDR3 is built from 14 residues. V was pared by 0 bases and J by 11 bases, with 16 bases between. Here the CDR3 reads CASSQEVSKAIAFF. The CDR3 DNA reads as TGTGCCAGCAGCCAAGAAGTTTCGAAGGCTATTGCTTTCTTT.

This chain connects TRBV7-8 to TRBJ1-1, with D uncertain. V was shortened by 5 bases and J by 7 bases, with 8 bases between the two germline ends. Germline CDR1 and CDR2: SGHVS and FQNEAQ. The length of the CDR3 is 11 residues. CDR3 loop: CASSVSYEAFF. CDR3 sequence (DNA): TGTGCCAGCAGCGTGAGCTATGAAGCTTTCTTT.

The chain links TRBV6-4 to TRBJ2-4; D remains unclear. V was clipped by 2 bases and J by 3 bases, with 11 bases between them. Germline V lookup: CDR1 MRHNA, CDR2 SNTAGT. This CDR3 comprises 15 residues. CDR3 loop: CASSDGRRDKNIQYF. CDR3 bases: TGTGCCAGCAGTGACGGCAGGAGAGACAAAAACATTCAGTACTTC.

This clone was observed once. The chain has TRBV5-1 and TRBJ1-1, with a possible D match to TRBD1 (5 bases). Germline CDR1 and CDR2: SGHRS and YFSETQ. V lost 1 base to trimming and J lost 7 bases, with 11 bases between them. The CDR3 extends over 13 amino acids. The DNA for the CDR3 is TGCGCCAGCAGCTTGACAGGCTTGCTTGAAGCTTTCTTT. Amino acid sequence: CASSLTGLLEAFF.

This rearrangement joins TRBV19 to TRBJ2-4; no clear D gene. Trimming took 3 bases from V and 0 from J, leaving 15 bases between them. There are 17 residues in the CDR3. The V gene's germline CDR1 is LNHDA and CDR2 SQIVND (reference sequence). In DNA, the CDR3 is TGTGCCAGTAGTATTAAAAGTCTGACCAGAGCCAAAAACATTCAGTACTTC. This sequence encodes CASSIKSLTRAKNIQYF.

The chain couples TRBV4-1 to TRBJ2-1, with TRBD2 as a possible D gene (7 bases). CDR1 and CDR2 (germline): MGHRA, YSYEKL. V was cut by 4 bases and J by 8 bases, with 21 bases left in between. The CDR3 runs to 16 residues. The CDR3 DNA reads TGCGCCAGCAGCCGTATCTACGGGGGGCCGCAGGATGAGCAGTTCTTC. This encodes CASSRIYGGPQDEQFF.